This TCR beta chain was documented in a study of a mutant IDH1 vaccine in newly diagnosed glioma. Study-wide background: Treated patients had a mean age of about 38 years and an approximately 60% male, approximately 38% female split. Most patients had radiochemotherapy with temozolomide before enrollment; others had one alone.

Noted time point: baseline, week 1 (first vaccination visit). Treatment indicated: pre-vaccination baseline after standard-of-care therapy. Tumors from donors were new WHO grade 3 or 4 IDH1-mutant astrocytomas with ATRX loss. Measured with immunoSEQ multiplex PCR; TCRdb has only the in-frame clones, and not every one. The sample has about 54,000 clones; approximately 80% are singletons. The germline V gene encodes CDR1 ENHRY and CDR2 SYGVKD. The germline V and J ends were trimmed by 11 bases and 9 bases, with 20 bases remaining between them. This CDR3 is 13 amino acids long. The receptor was derived from a man between 18 and 35 years old with glioma. This chain uses TRBV10-3 with TRBJ1-5; no reliable D call. Sequences were derived from PBMCs, sampled from a glioma patient treated with radiotherapy, temozolomide or both. CDR3 residues: CASAERFYGPQHF. DNA of the CDR3: TGTGCCTCGGCCGAGAGATTTTACGGGCCCCAGCATTTT.